This section outlines one TCR beta chain sequence together with its context. Its antigen is not identified. The sample comes from a study of cytomegalovirus exposure and HLA in healthy donors. Study results and caveats: Some TCR beta chains (about 170 of them) were listed as cytomegalovirus-associated.

The ends lost 7 bases at V and 2 bases at J; junction bases unmatched: 5. The CDR3 sequence is 13 residues long. Per germline, CDR1 MNHNS and CDR2 SASEGT. PCR was performed using 60 Vbeta and 13 Jbeta primers. TCRdb's copy holds only in-frame clones and misses some; the assay was immunoSEQ multiplex PCR. The sample has about 130,000 clones; around 80% are singletons. The chain couples TRBV6-1 to TRBJ2-7, with 7 bases lining up with TRBD2. The TCR was taken from a human donor in good health. The source material was PBMCs. This chain's CDR3 is CASTVRGAYEQYF. CDR3 nucleotide sequence: TGTGCCAGCACCGTCCGGGGGGCCTACGAGCAGTACTTC.